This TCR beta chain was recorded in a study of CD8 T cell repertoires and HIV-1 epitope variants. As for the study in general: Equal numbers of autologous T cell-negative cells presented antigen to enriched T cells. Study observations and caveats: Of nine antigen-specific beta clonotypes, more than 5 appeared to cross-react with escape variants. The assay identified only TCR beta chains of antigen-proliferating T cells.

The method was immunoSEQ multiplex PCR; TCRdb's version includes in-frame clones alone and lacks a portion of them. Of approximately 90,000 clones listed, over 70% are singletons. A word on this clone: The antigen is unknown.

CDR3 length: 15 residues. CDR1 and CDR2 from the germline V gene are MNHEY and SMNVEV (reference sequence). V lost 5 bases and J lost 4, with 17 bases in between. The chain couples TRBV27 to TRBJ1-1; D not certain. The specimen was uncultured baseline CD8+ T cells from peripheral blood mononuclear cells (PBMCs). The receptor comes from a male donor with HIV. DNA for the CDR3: TGTGCCAGCAGTCTGGCAGGCCGAGTTTCCACTGAAGCTTTCTTT. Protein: CASSLAGRVSTEAFF.